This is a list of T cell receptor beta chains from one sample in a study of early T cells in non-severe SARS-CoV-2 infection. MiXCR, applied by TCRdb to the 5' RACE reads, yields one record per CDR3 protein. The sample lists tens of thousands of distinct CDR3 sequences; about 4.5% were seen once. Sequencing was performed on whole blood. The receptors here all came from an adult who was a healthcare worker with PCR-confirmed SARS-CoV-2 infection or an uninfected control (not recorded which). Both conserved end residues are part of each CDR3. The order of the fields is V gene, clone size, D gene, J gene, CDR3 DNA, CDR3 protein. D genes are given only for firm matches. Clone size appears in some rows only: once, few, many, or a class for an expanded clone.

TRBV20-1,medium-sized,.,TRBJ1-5,TGCAGTGCTAGAGAGGTGGACAGTGAGGTTCAGCCCCAGCATTTT,CSAREVDSEVQPQHF
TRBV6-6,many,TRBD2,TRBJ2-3,TGTGCCAGCAGTTACTCTCGCGGGGGAGGGGTTGCATCGGTTGGACCGTATTTT,CASSYSRGGGVASVGPYF
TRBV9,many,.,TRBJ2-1,TGTGCCAGCAGCGTCGGAAGCAATGAGCAGTTCTTC,CASSVGSNEQFF
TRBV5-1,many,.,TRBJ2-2,TGCGCCAGCAGCAGTAACTCCGACACCGGGGAGCTGTTTTTT,CASSSNSDTGELFF
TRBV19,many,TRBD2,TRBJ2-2,TGTGCCAGTAGGCCGACGGCGGGAGGATCCGGCACCGGGGAGCTGTTTTTT,CASRPTAGGSGTGELFF
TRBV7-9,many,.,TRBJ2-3,TGTGCCAGCAGCTTACTCCGCCAGGGGGATACGCAGTATTTT,CASSLLRQGDTQYF
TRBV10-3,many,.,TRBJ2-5,TGTGCCATCAGTGAGATAATGCTCCAAGAGACCCAGTACTTC,CAISEIMLQETQYF
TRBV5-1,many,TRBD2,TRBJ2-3,TGCGCCAGCAGCCCTAGCGGGGGGACCACAGATACGCAGTATTTT,CASSPSGGTTDTQYF
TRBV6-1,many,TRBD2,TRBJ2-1,TGTGCCAGCAGTGCCATGACTAGCGGGGTGCATGAGCAGTTCTTC,CASSAMTSGVHEQFF
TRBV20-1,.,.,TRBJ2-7,TGCAGTGCTAGAGCGGAAGGTTCCTACGAGCAGTACTTC,CSARAEGSYEQYF
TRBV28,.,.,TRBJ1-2,TGTGCCAGCTCCCCCGGGGGGGTTCACGGCTACACCTTC,CASSPGGVHGYTF
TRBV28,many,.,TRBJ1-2,TGTGCCAGCAGGTCCAGGGTTGGCTATGGCTACACCTTC,CASRSRVGYGYTF
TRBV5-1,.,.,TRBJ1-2,TGCGCCAGCAGCTTCAAGTCGAGGGGCTATGGCTACACCTTC,CASSFKSRGYGYTF
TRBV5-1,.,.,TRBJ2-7,TGCGCCAGCAGCTTGGCTGGGGTTTCCTACGAGCAGTACTTC,CASSLAGVSYEQYF
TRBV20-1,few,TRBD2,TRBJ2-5,TGCAGTGCTAAGCTAGCGGGGGGCCCGGCGGGGACCCAGTACTTC,CSAKLAGGPAGTQYF
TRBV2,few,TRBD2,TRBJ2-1,TGTGCCAGCAGTTGGACTAGCGGGAGCTCCTACAATGAGCAGTTCTTC,CASSWTSGSSYNEQFF
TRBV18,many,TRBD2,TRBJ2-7,TGTGCCAGCTCACCGCGGGAGATCTACGAGCAGTACTTC,CASSPREIYEQYF
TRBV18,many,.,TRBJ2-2,TGTGCCAGCTCACCTTCCACCGGGGAGCTGTTTTTT,CASSPSTGELFF
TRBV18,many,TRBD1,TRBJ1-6,TGTGCCAGCTCATCGTCGGACAGGGCCTCACCCCTCCACTTT,CASSSSDRASPLHF
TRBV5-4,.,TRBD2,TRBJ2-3,TGTGCCAGCAGCCCGAGACTAGCGGGAGTTACAGATACGCAGTATTTT,CASSPRLAGVTDTQYF
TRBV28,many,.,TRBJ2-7,TGTGCCAGCAGTCCAGTCGGCCAGACCTACTACGAGCAGTACTTC,CASSPVGQTYYEQYF
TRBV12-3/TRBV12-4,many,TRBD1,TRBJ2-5,TGTGCCAGCAGTTTTGTCAGGGGGGAGACCCAGTACTTC,CASSFVRGETQYF
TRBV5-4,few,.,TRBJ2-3,TGTGCCAGCAGCTTGAGTCTGGGGATCGCAGATACGCAGTATTTT,CASSLSLGIADTQYF
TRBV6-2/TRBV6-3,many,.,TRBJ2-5,TGTGCCAGCAGCCAAAGAGGACAGTTGCAAAAGACCCAGTACTTC,CASSQRGQLQKTQYF
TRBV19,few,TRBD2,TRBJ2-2,TGTGCCAGTAGGTTCCCGGGGAGCGGGGGCTCCGGGGAGCTGTTTTTT,CASRFPGSGGSGELFF
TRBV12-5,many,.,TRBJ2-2,TGTGCTAGTGGCCGAACAGAGCGGGAGCTGTTTTTT,CASGRTERELFF
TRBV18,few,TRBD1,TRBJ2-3,TGTGCCAGCTCACGAAGGACAGGGACAGATACGCAGTATTTT,CASSRRTGTDTQYF